These 3 T cell receptor beta chains came from one sample sequenced in a study of T cell responses to AZD1222 COVID-19 vaccine. Sequencing was performed with immunoSEQ multiplex PCR; in TCRdb, only in-frame clones are kept and a portion is missing. Of about 99,000 clones in the sample, about 90% were seen once. Here the sequenced sample was peripheral blood, taken on day 0 of AZD1222 vaccination. The receptors shown here come from an adult in good health.

About this clone itself: The same CDR3 can be traced to other DNA sequences in this sample. This chain uses TRBV28 with TRBJ1-2, with unresolved D. Trimming stripped 2 bases from V and 5 bases from J, with 6 bases between. Germline CDR1 is MDHEN and CDR2 is SYDVKM. This CDR3 region has 12 residues. The CDR3 region has the DNA TGTGCCAGCAGTTTAAGTAGGTATGGCTACACCTTC. Its translation is CASSLSRYGYTF.

The count of this clone is one. Here the CDR3 DNA reads TGTGCCAGCAGCCAAGCTAGCAATCAGCCCCAGCATTTT. Translated, it gives CASSQASNQPQHF. J is TRBJ1-5 and V is TRBV3-1 (or the pseudogene TRBV3-2); D remains unclear. The germline V gene encodes CDR1 LGHDT and CDR2 YNNKEL (reference sequence). The CDR3 covers 13 residues. Trimming pared 1 base from V and 0 bases from J, leaving 1 base between.

This clone was seen more than once but under ten times. This chain joins TRBV30 and TRBJ1-2; D gene ambiguous. This CDR3 is 12 amino acids long. With 5 bases removed from V and 3 bases from J, the gap between germline ends came to 10 bases. Germline CDR1 is GTSNPN and CDR2 is SVGIG (reference sequence). The CDR3 spells CAWLQPYYGYTF. The CDR3 DNA follows: TGTGCCTGGCTACAGCCGTACTATGGCTACACCTTC.